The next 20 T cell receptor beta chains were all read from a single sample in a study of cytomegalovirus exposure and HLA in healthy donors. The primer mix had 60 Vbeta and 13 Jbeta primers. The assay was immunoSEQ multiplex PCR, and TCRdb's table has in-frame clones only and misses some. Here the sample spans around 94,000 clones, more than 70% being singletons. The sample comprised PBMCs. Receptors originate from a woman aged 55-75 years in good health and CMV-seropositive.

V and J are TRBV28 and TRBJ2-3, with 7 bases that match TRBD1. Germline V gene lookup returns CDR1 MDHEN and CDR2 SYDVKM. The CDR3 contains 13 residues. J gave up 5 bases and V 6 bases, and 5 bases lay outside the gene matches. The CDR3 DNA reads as TGTGCCAGCAGGGATTCAGGGGGAGATACGCAGTATTTT. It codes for CASRDSGGDTQYF. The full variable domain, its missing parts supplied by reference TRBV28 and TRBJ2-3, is DVKVTQSSRYLVKRTGEKVFLECVQDMDHENMFWYRQDPGLGLRLIYFSYDVKMKEKGDIPEGYSVSREKKERFSLILESASTNQTSMYLCASRDSGGDTQYFGPGTRLTVL.

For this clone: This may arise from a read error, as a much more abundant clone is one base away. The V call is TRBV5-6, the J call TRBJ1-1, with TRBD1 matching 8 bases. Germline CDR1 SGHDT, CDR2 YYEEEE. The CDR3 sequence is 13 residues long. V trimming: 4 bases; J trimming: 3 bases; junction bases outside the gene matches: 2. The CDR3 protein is CASSRTGYTEAFF. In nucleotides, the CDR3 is TGTGCCAGCAGCCGGACAGGGTACACTGAAGCTTTCTTT.

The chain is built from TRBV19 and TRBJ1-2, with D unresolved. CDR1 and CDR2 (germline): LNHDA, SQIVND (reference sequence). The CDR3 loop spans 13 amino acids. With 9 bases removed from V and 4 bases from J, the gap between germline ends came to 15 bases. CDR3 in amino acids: CASCVRNAYGYTF. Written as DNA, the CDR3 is TGTGCCAGCTGCGTGAGGAATGCCTATGGCTACACCTTC.

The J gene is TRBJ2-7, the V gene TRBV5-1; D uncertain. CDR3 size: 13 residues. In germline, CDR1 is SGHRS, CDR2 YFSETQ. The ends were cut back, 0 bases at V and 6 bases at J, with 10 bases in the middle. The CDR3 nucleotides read TGCGCCAGCAGCTTGGATATTAGGAGCGAGCAGTACTTC. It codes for CASSLDIRSEQYF.

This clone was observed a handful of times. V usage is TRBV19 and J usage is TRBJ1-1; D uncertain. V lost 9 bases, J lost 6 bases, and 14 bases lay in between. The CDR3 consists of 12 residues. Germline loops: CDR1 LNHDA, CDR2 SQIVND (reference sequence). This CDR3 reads CASARGGSEAFF. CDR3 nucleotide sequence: TGTGCCAGCGCCCGTGGAGGCTCTGAAGCTTTCTTT.

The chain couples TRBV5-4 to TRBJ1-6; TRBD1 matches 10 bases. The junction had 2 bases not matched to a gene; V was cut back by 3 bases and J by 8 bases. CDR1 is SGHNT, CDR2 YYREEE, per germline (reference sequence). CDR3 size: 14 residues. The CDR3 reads CASSSGTGDSPLHF. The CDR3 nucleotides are TGTGCCAGCAGCTCCGGGACAGGGGATTCACCCCTCCACTTT.

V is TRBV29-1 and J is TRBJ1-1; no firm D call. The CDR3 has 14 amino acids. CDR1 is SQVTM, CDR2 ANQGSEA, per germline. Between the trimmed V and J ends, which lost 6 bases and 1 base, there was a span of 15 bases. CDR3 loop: CSVDNLLQNTEAFF. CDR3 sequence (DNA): TGCAGCGTAGACAACCTCCTCCAGAACACTGAAGCTTTCTTT.

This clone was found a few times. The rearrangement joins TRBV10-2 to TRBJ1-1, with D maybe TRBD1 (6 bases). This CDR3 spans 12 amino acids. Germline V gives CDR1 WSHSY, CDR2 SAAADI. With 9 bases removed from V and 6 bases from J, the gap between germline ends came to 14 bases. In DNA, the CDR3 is TGCGCCAGTCAGGGGCCGGTACCTGAAGCTTTCTTT. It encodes CASQGPVPEAFF.

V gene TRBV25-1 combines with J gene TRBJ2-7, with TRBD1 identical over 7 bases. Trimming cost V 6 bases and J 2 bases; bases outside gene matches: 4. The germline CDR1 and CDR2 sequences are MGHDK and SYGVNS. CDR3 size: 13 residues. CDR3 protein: CASSRDSTYEQYF. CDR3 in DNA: TGTGCCAGCAGCCGGGACAGTACCTACGAGCAGTACTTC.

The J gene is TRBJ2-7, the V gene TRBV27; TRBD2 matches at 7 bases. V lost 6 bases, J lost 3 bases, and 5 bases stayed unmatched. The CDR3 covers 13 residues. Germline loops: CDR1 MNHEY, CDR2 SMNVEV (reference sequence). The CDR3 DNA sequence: TGTGCCAGCAGGTACGGGACTAACTACGAGCAGTACTTC. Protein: CASRYGTNYEQYF.

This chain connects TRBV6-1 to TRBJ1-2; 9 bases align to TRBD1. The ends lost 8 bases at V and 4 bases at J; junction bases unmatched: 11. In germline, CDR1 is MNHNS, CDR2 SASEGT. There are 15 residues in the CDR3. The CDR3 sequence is CASVANRGQAYGYTF. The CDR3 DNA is TGTGCCAGCGTCGCAAACAGGGGGCAGGCCTATGGCTACACCTTC.

The CDR3 DNA is TGTGCCAGCACTGGGACACGACGGATGGGCACAGATACGCAGTATTTT. It codes for CASTGTRRMGTDTQYF. The V gene is TRBV2, the J gene TRBJ2-3, with a possible D match to TRBD1 (6 bases). In germline, CDR1 is SNHLY, CDR2 FYNNEI. The CDR3 totals 16 residues. The V gene lost 7 bases and the J gene lost 1 base, with 18 bases spanning the gap.

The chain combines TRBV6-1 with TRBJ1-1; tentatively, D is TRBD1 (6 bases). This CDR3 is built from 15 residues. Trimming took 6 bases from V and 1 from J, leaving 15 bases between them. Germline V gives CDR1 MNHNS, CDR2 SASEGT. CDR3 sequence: CASRVMDSPNTEAFF. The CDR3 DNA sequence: TGTGCCAGCAGGGTGATGGACAGCCCGAACACTGAAGCTTTCTTT.

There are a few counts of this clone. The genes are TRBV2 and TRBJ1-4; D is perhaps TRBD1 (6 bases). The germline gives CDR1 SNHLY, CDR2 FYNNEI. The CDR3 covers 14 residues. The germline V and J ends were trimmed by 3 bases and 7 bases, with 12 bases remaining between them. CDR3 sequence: CASSDALGGEKLFF. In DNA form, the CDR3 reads TGTGCCAGCAGTGATGCCTTAGGGGGTGAAAAACTGTTTTTT.

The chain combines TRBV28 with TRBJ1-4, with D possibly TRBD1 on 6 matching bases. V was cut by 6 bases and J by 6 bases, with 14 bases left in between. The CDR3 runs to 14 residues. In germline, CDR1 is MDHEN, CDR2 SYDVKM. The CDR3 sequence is CASSPRQGHEKLFF. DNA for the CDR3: TGTGCCAGCAGCCCCAGGCAGGGGCATGAAAAACTGTTTTTT.

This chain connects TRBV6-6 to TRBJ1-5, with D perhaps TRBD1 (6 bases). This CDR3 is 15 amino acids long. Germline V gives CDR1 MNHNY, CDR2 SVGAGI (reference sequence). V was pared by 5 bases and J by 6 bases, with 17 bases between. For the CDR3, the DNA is TGTGCCAGCAGTCGAGGGGGAGGGGGGTCTCAGCCCCAGCATTTT. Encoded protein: CASSRGGGGSQPQHF.

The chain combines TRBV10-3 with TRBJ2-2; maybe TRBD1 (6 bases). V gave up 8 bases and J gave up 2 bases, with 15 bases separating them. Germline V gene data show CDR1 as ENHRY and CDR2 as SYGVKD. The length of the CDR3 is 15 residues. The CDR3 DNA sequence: TGTGCCATCGGCGCCGGGACACCTAACACCGGGGAGCTGTTTTTT. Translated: CAIGAGTPNTGELFF.

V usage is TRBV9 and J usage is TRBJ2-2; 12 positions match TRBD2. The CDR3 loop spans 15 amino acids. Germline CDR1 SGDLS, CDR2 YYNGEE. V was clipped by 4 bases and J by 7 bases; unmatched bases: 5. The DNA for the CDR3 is TGTGCCAGCAGCCCCCTAGCGGGAGGGAGCGGGGAGCTGTTTTTT. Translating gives CASSPLAGGSGELFF.

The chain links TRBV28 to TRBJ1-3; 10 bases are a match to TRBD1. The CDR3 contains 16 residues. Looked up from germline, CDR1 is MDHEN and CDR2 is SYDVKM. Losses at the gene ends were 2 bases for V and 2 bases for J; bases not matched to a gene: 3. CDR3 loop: CASSLGDRGTGNTIYF. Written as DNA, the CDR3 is TGTGCCAGCAGTTTAGGGGACAGGGGAACTGGAAACACCATATATTTT.

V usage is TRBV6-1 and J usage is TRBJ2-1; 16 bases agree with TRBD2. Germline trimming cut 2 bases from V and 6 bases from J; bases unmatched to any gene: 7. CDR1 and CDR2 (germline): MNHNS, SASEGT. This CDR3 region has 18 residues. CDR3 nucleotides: TGTGCCAGCAGTGAAAAGGGACTAGCGGGAGGGCCGCGCAATGAGCAGTTCTTC. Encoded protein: CASSEKGLAGGPRNEQFF.